This T cell receptor (beta chain) appears in the sequencing data of a study of T cells in localized non-small cell lung cancer. Trimming cost V 0 bases and J 8 bases, with 13 bases left between them. The CDR3 is made up of 15 amino acids. Germline V gene sequence: CDR1 MNHEY, CDR2 SVGAGI. Produced via immunoSEQ multiplex PCR; TCRdb's table is partial and in-frame only. Of about 77,000 clones in the sample, about 88% were seen once. This clonotype originated in a woman aged 40 to 75 with stage I squamous cell lung carcinoma. The chain recombines TRBV6-5 with TRBJ1-4, with TRBD1 as a possible D gene (6 bases). The starting material was peripheral blood, obtained before any cancer treatment. Here the CDR3 DNA reads TGTGCCAGCAGTTACTCAGGGACTAGGGGGGAAAAACTGTTTTTT. Residues: CASSYSGTRGEKLFF.